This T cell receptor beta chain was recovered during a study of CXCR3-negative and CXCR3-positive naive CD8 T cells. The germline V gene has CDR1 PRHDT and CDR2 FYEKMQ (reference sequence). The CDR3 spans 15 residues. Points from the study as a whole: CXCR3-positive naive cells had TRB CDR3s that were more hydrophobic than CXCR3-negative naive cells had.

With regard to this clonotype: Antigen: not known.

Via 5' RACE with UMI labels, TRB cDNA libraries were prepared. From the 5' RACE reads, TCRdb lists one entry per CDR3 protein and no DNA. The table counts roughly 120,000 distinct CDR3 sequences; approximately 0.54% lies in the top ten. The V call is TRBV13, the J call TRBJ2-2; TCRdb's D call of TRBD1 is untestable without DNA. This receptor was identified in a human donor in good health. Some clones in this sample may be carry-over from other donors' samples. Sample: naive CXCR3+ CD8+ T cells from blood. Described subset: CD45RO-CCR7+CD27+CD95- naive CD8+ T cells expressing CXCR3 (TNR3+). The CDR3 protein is CASSLGRGRIGELFF.